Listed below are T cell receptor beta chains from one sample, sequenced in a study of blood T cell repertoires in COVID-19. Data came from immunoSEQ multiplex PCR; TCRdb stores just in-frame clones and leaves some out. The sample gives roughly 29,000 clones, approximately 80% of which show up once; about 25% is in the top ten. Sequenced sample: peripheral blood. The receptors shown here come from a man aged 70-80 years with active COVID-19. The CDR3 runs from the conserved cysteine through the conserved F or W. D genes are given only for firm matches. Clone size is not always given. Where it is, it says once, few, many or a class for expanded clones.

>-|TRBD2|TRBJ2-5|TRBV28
CASFLVGGVGETQYF
TGTGCCAGCTTTTTAGTGGGGGGGGTGGGCGAGACCCAGTACTTC
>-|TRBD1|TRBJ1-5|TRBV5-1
CASSRTGQGEFGNQPQHF
TGCGCCAGCAGCCGAACGGGACAGGGGGAGTTCGGCAATCAGCCCCAGCATTTT
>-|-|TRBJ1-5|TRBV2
CASSRSGVNQPQHF
TGTGCCAGCAGTCGATCAGGGGTGAATCAGCCCCAGCATTTT
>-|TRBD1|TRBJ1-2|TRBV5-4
CASSFAGQGLYGYTF
TGTGCCAGCAGCTTTGCGGGACAGGGACTCTATGGCTACACCTTC
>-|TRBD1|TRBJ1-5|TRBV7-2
CASSPSTGSQPQHF
TGTGCCAGCAGCCCGTCGACAGGGAGTCAGCCCCAGCATTTT
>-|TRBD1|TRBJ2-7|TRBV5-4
CASSDPGTGTYEQYF
TGTGCCAGCAGCGATCCCGGGACAGGGACCTACGAGCAGTACTTC
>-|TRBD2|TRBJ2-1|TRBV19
CASSSRLPGLAGGPNNEQFF
TGTGCCAGTAGTTCGAGGCTACCGGGACTAGCGGGAGGGCCCAATAATGAGCAGTTCTTC
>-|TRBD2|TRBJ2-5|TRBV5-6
CASSLFAGENRETQYF
TGTGCCAGCAGCTTGTTCGCGGGAGAAAACCGAGAGACCCAGTACTTC
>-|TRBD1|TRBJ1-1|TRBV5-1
CASSDGQGGSGAFF
TGCGCCAGCAGCGATGGACAGGGAGGTTCGGGCGCTTTCTTT
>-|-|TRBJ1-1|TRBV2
CASSDVGGDTEAFF
TGTGCCAGCAGTGACGTCGGAGGGGACACTGAAGCTTTCTTT
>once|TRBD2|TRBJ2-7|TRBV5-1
CASSLDSGGDEQYF
TGCGCCAGCAGCTTGGACAGTGGGGGGGACGAGCAGTACTTC
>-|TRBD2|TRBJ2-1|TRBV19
CASSITSGSPLADEQFF
TGTGCCAGTAGTATAACTAGCGGGAGTCCCCTCGCCGATGAGCAGTTCTTC
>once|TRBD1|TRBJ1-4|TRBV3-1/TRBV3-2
CASATQGQGREKLFF
TGTGCCAGCGCAACGCAGGGACAGGGAAGGGAAAAACTGTTTTTT
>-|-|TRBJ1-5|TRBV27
CASSFGMGNQPQHF
TGTGCCAGCAGTTTCGGGATGGGCAATCAGCCCCAGCATTTT
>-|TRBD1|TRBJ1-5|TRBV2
CASSGTGQQPQHF
TGTGCCAGCAGTGGGACAGGCCAACAGCCCCAGCATTTT
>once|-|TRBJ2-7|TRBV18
CASSPTEAPSYEQYF
TGTGCCAGCTCACCTACAGAAGCTCCCTCCTACGAGCAGTACTTC
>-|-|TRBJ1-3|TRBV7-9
CASSPSGNTIYF
TGTGCCAGCAGCCCGAGTGGAAACACCATATATTTT
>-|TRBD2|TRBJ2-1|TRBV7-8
CASSRGTSGTNEQFF
TGTGCCAGCAGCCGCGGGACTAGCGGGACAAATGAGCAGTTCTTC
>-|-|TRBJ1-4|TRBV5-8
CASSLRWGGEKLFF
TGTGCCAGCAGCTTGCGTTGGGGCGGCGAAAAACTGTTTTTT
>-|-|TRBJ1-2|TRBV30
CAWQRGGPYGYTF
TGTGCCTGGCAACGGGGTGGGCCCTATGGCTACACCTTC
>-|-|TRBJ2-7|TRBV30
CAWASDSYEQYF
TGTGCCTGGGCTAGCGACTCCTACGAGCAGTACTTC
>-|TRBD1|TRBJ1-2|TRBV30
CAWTFRDRANYGYTF
TGTGCCTGGACTTTTCGGGACAGGGCTAACTATGGCTACACCTTC
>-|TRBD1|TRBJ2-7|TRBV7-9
CASSYDRGAQYF
TGTGCCAGCAGCTACGACAGGGGGGCGCAGTACTTC
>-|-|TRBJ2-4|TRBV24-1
CATSDFRGGEIVQYF
TGTGCCACCAGTGATTTCCGCGGGGGCGAGATAGTTCAGTACTTC